This TCR beta chain was captured by sequencing in a study of CD8 T cells in Susac syndrome. The CDR3 covers 11 residues. The V end lost 4 bases, the J end lost 7 bases, and 8 bases lay between the germline ends. CDR1 SQVTM and CDR2 ANQGSEA come from the germline V gene. The RNA input was roughly 0.45 to 1 ug, and it was reverse transcribed with random hexamers. The amplification used immunoSEQ multiplex PCR on TCR beta CDR3; it spanned 54 Vbeta and 13 Jbeta. TCRdb passed the immunoSEQ multiplex PCR reads through MiXCR, listing each CDR3 protein once. Among under 200,000 distinct CDR3 sequences, about 95% were seen once, and the ten largest hold less than 0.11%. CD8+ and CD4+ T cells were negatively isolated; TEMRA cells were FACS-enriched.

J is TRBJ2-1 and V is TRBV29-1; no clear D. The source of this sequence is a human donor in good health. The sequenced sample consisted of CD4+ T cells from PBMCs. CDR3 sequence: CSVAKGNEQFF. In DNA, the CDR3 is TGCAGCGTTGCAAAGGGTAATGAGCAGTTCTTC.